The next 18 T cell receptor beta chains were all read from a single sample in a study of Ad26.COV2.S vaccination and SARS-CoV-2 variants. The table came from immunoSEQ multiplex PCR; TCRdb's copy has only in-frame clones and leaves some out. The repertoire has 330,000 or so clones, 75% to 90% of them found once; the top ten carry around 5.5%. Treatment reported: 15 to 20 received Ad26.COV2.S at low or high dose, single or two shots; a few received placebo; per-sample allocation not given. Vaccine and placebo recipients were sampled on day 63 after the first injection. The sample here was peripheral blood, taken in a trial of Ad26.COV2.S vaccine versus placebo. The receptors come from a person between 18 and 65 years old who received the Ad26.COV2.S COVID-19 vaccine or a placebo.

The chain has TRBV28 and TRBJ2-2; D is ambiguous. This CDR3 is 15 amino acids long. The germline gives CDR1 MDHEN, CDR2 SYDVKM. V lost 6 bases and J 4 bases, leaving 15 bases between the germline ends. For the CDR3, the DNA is TGTGCCAGCAGATCCGGGCCCCGACTCACCGGGGAGCTGTTTTTT. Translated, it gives CASRSGPRLTGELFF.

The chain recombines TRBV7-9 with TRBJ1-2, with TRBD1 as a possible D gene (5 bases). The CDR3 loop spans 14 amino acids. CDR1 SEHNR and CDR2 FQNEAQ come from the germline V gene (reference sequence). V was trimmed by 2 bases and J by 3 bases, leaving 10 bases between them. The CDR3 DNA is TGTGCCAGCAGCTTATCAGGGAACTACTATGGCTACACCTTC. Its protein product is CASSLSGNYYGYTF.

The CDR3 region is CAIRGTGTRTSSTDTQYF. The CDR3 coding sequence is TGTGCCATCAGAGGGACCGGGACTAGAACCTCTAGCACAGATACGCAGTATTTT. This sequence joins TRBV10-3 and TRBJ2-3, with 8 bases fitting TRBD2. After removal of 6 bases from V and 0 bases from J, the junction contained 14 bases not matched to a gene. Germline V lookup: CDR1 ENHRY, CDR2 SYGVKD. This CDR3 has 18 amino acids.

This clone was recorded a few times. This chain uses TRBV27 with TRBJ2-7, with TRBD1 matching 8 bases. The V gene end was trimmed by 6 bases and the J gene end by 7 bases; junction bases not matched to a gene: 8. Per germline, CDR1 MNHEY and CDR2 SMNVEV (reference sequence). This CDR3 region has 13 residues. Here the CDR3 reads CASRQGGLGEQYF. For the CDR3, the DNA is TGTGCCAGCAGACAGGGGGGCTTGGGGGAGCAGTACTTC.

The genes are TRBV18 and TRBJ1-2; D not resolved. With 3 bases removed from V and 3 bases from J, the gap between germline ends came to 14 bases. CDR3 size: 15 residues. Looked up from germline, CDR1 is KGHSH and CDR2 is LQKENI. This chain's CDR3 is CASSPGRSLDYGYTF. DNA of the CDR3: TGTGCCAGCTCACCCGGACGGAGCCTCGACTATGGCTACACCTTC.

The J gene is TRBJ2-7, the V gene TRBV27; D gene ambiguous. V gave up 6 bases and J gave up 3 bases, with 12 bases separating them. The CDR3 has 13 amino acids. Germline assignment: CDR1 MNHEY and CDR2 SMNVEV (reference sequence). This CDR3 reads CASRPDQNYEQYF. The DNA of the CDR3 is TGTGCCAGCAGGCCGGACCAAAACTACGAGCAGTACTTC.

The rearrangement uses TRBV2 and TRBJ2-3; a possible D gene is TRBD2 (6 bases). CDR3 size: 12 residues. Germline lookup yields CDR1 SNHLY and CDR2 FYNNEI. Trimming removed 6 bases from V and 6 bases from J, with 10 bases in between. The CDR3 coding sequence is TGTGCCAGCAGGGCTACTAGCGATACGCAGTATTTT. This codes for CASRATSDTQYF.

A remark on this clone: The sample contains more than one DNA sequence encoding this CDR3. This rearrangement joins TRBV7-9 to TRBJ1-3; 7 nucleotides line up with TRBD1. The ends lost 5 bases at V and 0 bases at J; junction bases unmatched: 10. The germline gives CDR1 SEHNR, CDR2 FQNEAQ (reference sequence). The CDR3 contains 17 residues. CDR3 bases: TGTGCCAGCAGCCCAGGGACAGCCACGAGCTCTGGAAACACCATATATTTT. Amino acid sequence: CASSPGTATSSGNTIYF.

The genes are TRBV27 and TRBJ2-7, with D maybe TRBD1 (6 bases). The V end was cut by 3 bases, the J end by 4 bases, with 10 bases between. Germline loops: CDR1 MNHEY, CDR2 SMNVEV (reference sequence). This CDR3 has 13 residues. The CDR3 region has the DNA TGTGCCAGCAGTTTCGGGACACCTTACGAGCAGTACTTC. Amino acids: CASSFGTPYEQYF.

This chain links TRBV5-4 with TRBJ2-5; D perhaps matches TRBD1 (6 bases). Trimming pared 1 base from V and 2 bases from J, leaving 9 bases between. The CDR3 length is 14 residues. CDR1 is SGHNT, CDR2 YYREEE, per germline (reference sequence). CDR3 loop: CASSLLRGQETQYF. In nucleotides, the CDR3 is TGTGCCAGCAGCTTGTTAAGGGGGCAAGAGACCCAGTACTTC.

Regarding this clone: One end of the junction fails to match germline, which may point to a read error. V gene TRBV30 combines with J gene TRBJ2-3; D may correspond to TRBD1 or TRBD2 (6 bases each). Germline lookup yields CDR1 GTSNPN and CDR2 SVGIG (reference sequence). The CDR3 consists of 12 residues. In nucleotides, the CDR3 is TGTGCCTGGAGTGTACGTTGGGGGGCTCGGGATTTT. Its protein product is CAWSVRWGARDF.

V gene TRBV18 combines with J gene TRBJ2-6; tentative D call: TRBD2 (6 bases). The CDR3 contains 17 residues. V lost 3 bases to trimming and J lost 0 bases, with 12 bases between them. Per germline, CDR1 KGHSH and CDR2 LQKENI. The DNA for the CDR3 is TGTGCCAGCTCACCGATCGGAGGGAACTCTGGGGCCAACGTCCTGACTTTC. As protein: CASSPIGGNSGANVLTF.

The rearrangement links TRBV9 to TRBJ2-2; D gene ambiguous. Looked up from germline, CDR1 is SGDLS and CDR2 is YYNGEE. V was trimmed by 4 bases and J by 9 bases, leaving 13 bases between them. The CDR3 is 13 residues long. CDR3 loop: CASSPLARRELFF. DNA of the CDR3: TGTGCCAGCAGCCCCCTGGCCCGCCGGGAGCTGTTTTTT.

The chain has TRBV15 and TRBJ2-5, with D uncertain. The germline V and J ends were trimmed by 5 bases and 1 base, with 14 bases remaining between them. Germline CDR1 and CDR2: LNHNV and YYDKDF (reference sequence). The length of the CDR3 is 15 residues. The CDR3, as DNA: TGTGCCACCAGCTTAGTAGGAACCATCCAAGAGACCCAGTACTTC. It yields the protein CATSLVGTIQETQYF.

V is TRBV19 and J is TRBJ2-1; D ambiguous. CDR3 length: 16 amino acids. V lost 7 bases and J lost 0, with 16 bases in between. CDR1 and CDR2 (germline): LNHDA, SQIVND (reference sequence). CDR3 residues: CASTPLDSSSYNEQFF. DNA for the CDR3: TGTGCCAGTACCCCCCTCGATTCGAGCTCCTACAATGAGCAGTTCTTC. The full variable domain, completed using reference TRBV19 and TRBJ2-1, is DGGITQSPKYLFRKEGQNVTLSCEQNLNHDAMYWYRQDPGQGLRLIYYSQIVNDFQKGDIAEGYSVSREKKESFPLTVTSAQKNPTAFYLCASTPLDSSSYNEQFFGPGTRLTVL.

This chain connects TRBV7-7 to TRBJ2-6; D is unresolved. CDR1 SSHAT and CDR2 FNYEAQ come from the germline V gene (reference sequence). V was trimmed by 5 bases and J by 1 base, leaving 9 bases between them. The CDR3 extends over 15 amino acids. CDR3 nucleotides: TGTGCCAGCAGCCCCAGTAAGTCTGGGGCCAACGTCCTGACTTTC. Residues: CASSPSKSGANVLTF.

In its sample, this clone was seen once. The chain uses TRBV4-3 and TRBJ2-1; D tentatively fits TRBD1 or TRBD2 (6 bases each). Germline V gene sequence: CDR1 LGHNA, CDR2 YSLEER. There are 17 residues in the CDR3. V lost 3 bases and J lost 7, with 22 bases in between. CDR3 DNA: TGCGCCAGCAGCCAGGGGGGCCTTCGGCGGGTACTTAATGAGCAGTTCTTC. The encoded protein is CASSQGGLRRVLNEQFF.

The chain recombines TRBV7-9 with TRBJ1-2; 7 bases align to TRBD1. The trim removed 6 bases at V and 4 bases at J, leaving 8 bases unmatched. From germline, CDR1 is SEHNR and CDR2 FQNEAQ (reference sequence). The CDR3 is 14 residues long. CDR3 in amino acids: CASRGTEQLYGYTF. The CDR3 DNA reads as TGTGCCAGCAGGGGGACAGAACAACTCTATGGCTACACCTTC.